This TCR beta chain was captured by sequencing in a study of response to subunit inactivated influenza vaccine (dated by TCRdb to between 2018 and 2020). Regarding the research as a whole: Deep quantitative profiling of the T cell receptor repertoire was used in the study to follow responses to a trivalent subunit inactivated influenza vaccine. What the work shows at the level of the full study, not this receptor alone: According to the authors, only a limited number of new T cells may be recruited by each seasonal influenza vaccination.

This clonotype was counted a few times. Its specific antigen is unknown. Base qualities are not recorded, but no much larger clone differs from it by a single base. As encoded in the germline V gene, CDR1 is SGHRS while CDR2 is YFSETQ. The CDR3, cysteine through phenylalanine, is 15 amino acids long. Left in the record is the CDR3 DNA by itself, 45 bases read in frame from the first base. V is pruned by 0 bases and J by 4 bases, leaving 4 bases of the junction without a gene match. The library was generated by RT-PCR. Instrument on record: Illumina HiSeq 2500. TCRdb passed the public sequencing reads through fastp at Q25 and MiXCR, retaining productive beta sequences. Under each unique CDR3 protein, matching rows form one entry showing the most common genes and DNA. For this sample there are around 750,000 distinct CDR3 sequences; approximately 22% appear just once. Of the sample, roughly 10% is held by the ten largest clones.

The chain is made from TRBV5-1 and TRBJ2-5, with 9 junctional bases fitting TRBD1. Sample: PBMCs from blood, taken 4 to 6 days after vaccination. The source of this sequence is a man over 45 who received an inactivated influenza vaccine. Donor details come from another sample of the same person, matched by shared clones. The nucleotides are TGCGCCAGCAGCTTGGAGACAGGGGGGGGAGAGACCCAGTACTTC. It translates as CASSLETGGGETQYF. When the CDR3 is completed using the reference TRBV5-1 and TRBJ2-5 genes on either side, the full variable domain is KAGVTQTPRYLIKTRGQQVTLSCSPISGHRSVSWYQQTPGQGLQFLFEYFSETQRNKGNFPGRFSGRQFSNSRSEMNVSTLELGDSALYLCASSLETGGGETQYFGPGTRLLVL.